Listed below are T cell receptor beta chains from one sample, sequenced in a study of control samples from healthy donors and cancer patients. Repertoires were generated with immunoSEQ multiplex PCR, while TCRdb's copy carries only in-frame clones and drops some. This table has about 100,000 clones, roughly 80% appearing once. The specimen was blood. These receptors originate from a man aged 30 to 39 in good health. Each CDR3 is given with its conserved first and last residue. The order of the fields is D gene, clone size, V gene, J gene, CDR3 DNA, CDR3 protein. D genes are given only for firm matches. Clone size is given for some rows only: seen once, a few or many times, or a class if the clone is expanded.

>-|-|TRBV5-4|TRBJ2-1
TGTGCCAGCAGCTCATCGGGCAGGCCGGAGAGAGAGCAGTTCTTC
CASSSSGRPEREQFF
>-|-|TRBV5-1|TRBJ2-5
TGCGCCAGCAGCCTACAGGGAACCGAGACCCAGTACTTC
CASSLQGTETQYF
>TRBD1|-|TRBV24-1|TRBJ2-2
TGTGCCACCACAGGGACAGAGAACACCGGGGAGCTGTTTTTT
CATTGTENTGELFF
>-|medium-sized|TRBV2|TRBJ1-1
TGTGCCAGCAGTGAAGCGCGAGGAGATAGAGCTTTCTTT
CASSEARGDRAFF
>TRBD1|-|TRBV28|TRBJ1-6
TGTGCCAGCAGTGACAGGGGGCTACGAACCCAGGGATCACCCCTCCACTTT
CASSDRGLRTQGSPLHF
>TRBD2|-|TRBV6-5|TRBJ2-3
TGTGCCAGCAGCTACAGCGGGACCACAGATACGCAGTATTTT
CASSYSGTTDTQYF
>-|-|TRBV6-4|TRBJ2-3
TGTGCCAGCAGTGGTGGAGGGGAAGCAGATACGCAGTATTTT
CASSGGGEADTQYF
>-|-|TRBV12-3/TRBV12-4|TRBJ1-1
TGTGCCAGCAAGCGTGACAGTTACACTGAAGCTTTCTTT
CASKRDSYTEAFF
>-|-|TRBV5-1|TRBJ2-7
TGCGCCAGCAGCACCGACGGGGGCGGAGAGCAGTACTTC
CASSTDGGGEQYF
>TRBD1|-|TRBV3-1/TRBV3-2|TRBJ2-7
TGTGCCAGCAGCCAAACCACGCCGGGACAGTTAATGGACGAGCAGTACTTC
CASSQTTPGQLMDEQYF
>-|once|TRBV15|TRBJ1-1
TGTGCCACCAGCAGAGAGAGGAACACTGAAGCTTTCTTT
CATSRERNTEAFF
>-|few|TRBV10-2|TRBJ2-1
TGCGCCAGCAGGGACAGACCTCCGGGTTCCACGTACCACTACAATGAGCAGTTCTTC
CASRDRPPGSTYHYNEQFF
>-|-|TRBV19|TRBJ1-1
TGTGCCAGTAGTACGACAGTTTTGAACACTGAAGCTTTCTTT
CASSTTVLNTEAFF
>TRBD1|-|TRBV3-1/TRBV3-2|TRBJ1-5
TGTGCCAGCAGCCAAGGAGTAGGGGGCTATAGTGTTATGGGCAATCAGCCCCAGCATTTT
CASSQGVGGYSVMGNQPQHF
>-|-|TRBV19|TRBJ1-3
TGTGCCAGCTCTTCAGGGTTAGGAAACACCATATATTTT
CASSSGLGNTIYF
>-|-|TRBV2|TRBJ1-1
TGTGCCAGCAGTGAAGAGGGCGAGTACACTGAAGCTTTCTTT
CASSEEGEYTEAFF
>TRBD2|-|TRBV24-1|TRBJ2-7
TGTGCCACCAGTGATTTAAGCGGGGTCATCTCCTACGAGCAGTACTTC
CATSDLSGVISYEQYF